This entry describes one TCR beta chain. As yet, its antigen is unknown. CDR1 and CDR2 (germline): MNHNY, SVGAGI (reference sequence). The V end was cut by 5 bases, the J end by 1 base, with 11 bases between. The CDR3 loop spans 14 amino acids. The time point: cycle 4 day 1 (C4D1), after 6 weeks of nivolumab. All trial patients relapsed after autologous stem cell transplantation. The sample comes from a study of PD-1 blockade in classical Hodgkin lymphoma. Findings and caveats of the study: Patients who began taking nivolumab under 1 year after ASCT were left out. Relapsed/refractory patients reportedly had the lowest baseline TCR diversity, below newly diagnosed patients, who were below healthy donors. Repertoires differed for reasons still undefined, possibly disease activity or prior therapy.

The method was immunoSEQ multiplex PCR; TCRdb's version includes in-frame clones alone and lacks a portion of them. The data contain over 25,000 clones, around 68% of them singletons. The gene calls are TRBV6-6 and TRBJ2-5; no firm D call. This sample comprised peripheral blood mononuclear cells (PBMCs), obtained before the fourth cycle of nivolumab. The source is a human donor with classical Hodgkin lymphoma. CDR3 DNA sequence: TGTGCCAGCAGTCCTTGGCAGTCCCAAGAGACCCAGTACTTC. Protein: CASSPWQSQETQYF.